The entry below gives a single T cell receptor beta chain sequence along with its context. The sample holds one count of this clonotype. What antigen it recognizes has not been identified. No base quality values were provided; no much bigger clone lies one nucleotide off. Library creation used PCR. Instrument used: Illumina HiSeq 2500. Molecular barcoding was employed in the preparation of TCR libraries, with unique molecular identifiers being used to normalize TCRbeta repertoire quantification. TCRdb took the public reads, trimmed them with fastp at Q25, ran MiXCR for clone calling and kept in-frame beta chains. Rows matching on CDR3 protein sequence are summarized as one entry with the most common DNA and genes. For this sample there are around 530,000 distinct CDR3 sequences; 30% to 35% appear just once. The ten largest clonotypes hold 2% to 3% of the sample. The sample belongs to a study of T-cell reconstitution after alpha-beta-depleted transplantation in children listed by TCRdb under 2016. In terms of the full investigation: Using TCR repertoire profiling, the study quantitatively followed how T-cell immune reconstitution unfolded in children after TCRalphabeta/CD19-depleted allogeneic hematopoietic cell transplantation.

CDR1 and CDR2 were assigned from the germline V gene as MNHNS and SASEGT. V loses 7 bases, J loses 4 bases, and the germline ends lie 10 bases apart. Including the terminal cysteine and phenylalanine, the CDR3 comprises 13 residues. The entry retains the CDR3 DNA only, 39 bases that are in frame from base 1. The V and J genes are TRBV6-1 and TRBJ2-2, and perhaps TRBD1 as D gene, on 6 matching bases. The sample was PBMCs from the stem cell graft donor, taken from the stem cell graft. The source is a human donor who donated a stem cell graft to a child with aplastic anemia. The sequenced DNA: TGTGCCAGCATGATAGGGGGCACCGGGGAGCTGTTTTTT. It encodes CASMIGGTGELFF.